This TCR beta chain was documented in a study of monozygotic twins with inflammatory bowel disease. TCRdb re-called the 5' RACE reads, yielding one record per CDR3 amino acid sequence without DNA. The table lists hundreds of thousands of distinct CDR3 sequences. Germline values: CDR1 SGHAT, CDR2 FQDESV (reference sequence). This CDR3 is 17 amino acids long. The V call is TRBV11-1, the J call TRBJ2-6. The TCR sequence derives from a human donor with ulcerative colitis or Crohn's disease, or a healthy co-twin of an affected twin (not recorded which). The specimen sequenced was blood. CDR3 loop: CASSLAFGAAGANVLTF.